The 11 T cell receptor beta chains reported below all come from one sample, sequenced in a study of chronic HIV infection and antiretroviral therapy. Via MiXCR, TCRdb re-called the 5' RACE reads, giving one row per CDR3 protein. The sample holds 30,000 to 45,000 distinct CDR3 sequences, 8% to 10% seen once. The sample consisted of peripheral blood. These receptor sequences come from an adult who had HIV and had not received antiretroviral therapy, or was an uninfected healthy control (not recorded which).

This clonotype was picked up many times. The chain employs TRBV27 and TRBJ2-1; TRBD2 aligns across 7 bases. CDR3 length equals 15 residues. V dropped 0 bases and J dropped 4; count of bases not matched to a gene: 3. Germline V gene lookup returns CDR1 MNHEY and CDR2 SMNVEV (reference sequence). For the CDR3, the DNA is TGTGCCAGCAGTTTATCTTCTAGCGGATACAATGAGCAGTTCTTC. This codes for CASSLSSSGYNEQFF.

The table lists this clonotype with a few counts. The chain has TRBV30 and TRBJ1-1; D may be TRBD1 (5 bases). V was pared by 4 bases and J by 10 bases, with 13 bases between. CDR3 length: 11 residues. CDR1 is GTSNPN and CDR2 is SVGIG in the germline V gene (reference sequence). Here the CDR3 DNA reads TGTGCCTGGATCGACCCCGGGGCAGCTTTCTTT. Translating it yields CAWIDPGAAFF.

Ten or more counts support this clonotype. The chain couples TRBV20-1 to TRBJ1-2; tentatively, D is TRBD1 (6 bases). This CDR3 comprises 13 residues. From germline, CDR1 is DFQATT and CDR2 SNEGSKA (reference sequence). The chain's CDR3 is CSLQGPPLWGYTF. In DNA form, the CDR3 reads TGCAGCCTACAGGGACCGCCCCTATGGGGCTACACCTTC.

This clonotype was seen a handful of times. This rearrangement joins TRBV6-1 to TRBJ2-3; D might be TRBD1 or TRBD2, each matching 6 bases. The CDR3 loop spans 14 amino acids. V lost 7 bases and J 4 bases, leaving 15 bases between the germline ends. Germline lookup yields CDR1 MNHNS and CDR2 SASEGT. CDR3 amino acids: CASIQGGCADTQYF. The CDR3 bases are TGTGCCAGCATCCAAGGGGGGTGCGCAGATACGCAGTATTTT.

This clonotype occurred a few times. This sequence joins TRBV11-1 and TRBJ2-7, with D perhaps assigned TRBD1 or TRBD2 (5 bases each). Germline values: CDR1 SGHAT, CDR2 FQDESV (reference sequence). The germline V and J ends were trimmed by 5 bases and 0 bases, with 17 bases remaining between them. The CDR3 loop spans 16 amino acids. CDR3 bases: TGTGCCAGCAGCGGTCATGGGGACCCGAGCTCCTACGAGCAGTACTTC. The encoded protein is CASSGHGDPSSYEQYF.

This clonotype was picked up many times. CDR3 in DNA: TGCAGCGCCCCTTTCGAGACCCAGTACTTC. Its protein product is CSAPFETQYF. The chain is built from TRBV29-1 and TRBJ2-5, with unresolved D. Per germline, CDR1 SQVTM and CDR2 ANQGSEA. The CDR3 length is 10 residues. V was clipped by 7 bases and J by 5 bases, with 8 bases between them. The variable domain in full, with the rest retrieved from reference TRBV29-1 and TRBJ2-5, is SAVISQKPSRDICQRGTSLTIQCQVDSQVTMMFWYRQQPGQSLTLIATANQGSEATYESGFVIDKFPISRPNLTFSTLTVSNMSPEDSSIYLCSAPFETQYFGPGTRLLVL.

This clonotype was detected many times. This chain links TRBV29-1 with TRBJ1-3, with D uncertain. Trimming took off 7 bases at V and 2 bases at J, with 15 bases between the two ends. Germline CDR1 reads SQVTM; CDR2 reads ANQGSEA. This CDR3 has 14 amino acids. CDR3 protein: CSAREGSAGNTIYF. The CDR3 bases are TGCAGCGCGAGGGAGGGTTCCGCTGGAAACACCATATATTTT.

The V and J genes are TRBV20-1 and TRBJ2-2; possibly TRBD2 for D (6 bases). The germline V gene encodes CDR1 DFQATT and CDR2 SNEGSKA (reference sequence). The germline V and J ends were trimmed by 4 bases and 4 bases, with 16 bases remaining between them. The CDR3 totals 15 residues. The CDR3 DNA reads TGCAGTGCTACCCCGGGGCAGGGAGGCACCGGGGAGCTGTTTTTT. Protein sequence: CSATPGQGGTGELFF.

This clonotype was detected only a few times. The V and J genes are TRBV7-9 and TRBJ2-2; D assignment may be TRBD1 or TRBD2 (6 bases each). Germline V gene lookup returns CDR1 SEHNR and CDR2 FQNEAQ (reference sequence). CDR3 length: 13 residues. The V end was cut by 5 bases, the J end by 7 bases, with 11 bases between. DNA for the CDR3: TGTGCCAGCAGCGGAGGGGGTTTCGGGGAGCTGTTTTTT. Protein: CASSGGGFGELFF.

This clonotype was observed at least ten times. The rearrangement uses TRBV27 and TRBJ2-2; 8 bases align to TRBD2. The CDR3 contains 16 residues. With V trimmed by 7 bases and J by 5 bases, 12 bases remained unmatched. CDR1 MNHEY and CDR2 SMNVEV come from the germline V gene (reference sequence). The CDR3 is CASTGRALSTTGELFF. Written as DNA, the CDR3 is TGTGCCAGCACCGGGAGGGCCCTCTCTACGACCGGGGAGCTGTTTTTT.

This clonotype was picked up many times. The CDR3 loop reads CSVRAGGRTGELFF. The CDR3 region has the DNA TGCAGCGTTAGAGCGGGAGGACGTACCGGGGAGCTGTTTTTT. The J gene is TRBJ2-2, the V gene TRBV29-1, with 9 bases lining up with TRBD2. CDR1 is SQVTM, CDR2 ANQGSEA, per germline. This CDR3 spans 14 amino acids. After removal of 5 bases from V and 5 bases from J, the junction contained 6 bases not matched to a gene.